This TCR beta chain was sequenced for a study of CD8 T cells in Susac syndrome. The ends were cut back, 2 bases at V and 3 bases at J, with 8 bases in the middle. This CDR3 contains 14 residues. Germline values: CDR1 MDHEN, CDR2 SYDVKM. The sequenced target, TCR beta, came from blood CD8+ and CD4+ T cells. The patients serving as multiple sclerosis controls were treatment-naive. They had stable or active relapsing-remitting disease and fulfilled revised McDonald criteria. Through negative isolation, CD4+ and CD8+ T cells were obtained, while TEMRA cells were enriched using FACS. Roughly 0.45 to 1 ug RNA was reverse transcribed with random hexamers. With immunoSEQ multiplex PCR, TCR beta CDR3 was amplified across 54 Vbeta and 13 Jbeta. MiXCR, applied by TCRdb to the immunoSEQ multiplex PCR reads, yields one record per CDR3 protein. Among around 140,000 distinct CDR3 sequences, roughly 80% were seen once, and the ten largest hold more than 0.5%.

This TCR was sampled from a human donor with multiple sclerosis. The specimen was CD8+ T cells from PBMCs. The V call is TRBV28, the J call TRBJ1-5; D not resolved. The chain's CDR3 is CASSLRGSNQPQHF. The CDR3 DNA reads as TGTGCCAGCAGTTTACGGGGATCCAATCAGCCCCAGCATTTT.